The source of this T cell receptor beta chain is a study of cytomegalovirus exposure and HLA in healthy donors. General study results and limits: High specificity and sensitivity for cytomegalovirus status were reported for the classifier.

Worth noting for this clone: What it recognizes is unknown.

Profiling relied on immunoSEQ multiplex PCR, and the TCRdb table lists in-frame clones only, not all of them. The sample consists of some 170,000 clones, around nine tenths of them appearing once. There are 16 residues in the CDR3. V shed 2 bases and J 3 bases; nucleotides not matched to a gene: 6. Germline lookup yields CDR1 PRHDT and CDR2 FYEKMQ (reference sequence). The sample was PBMCs. The receptor's source is a man younger than 30 in good health and CMV-seropositive. The rearrangement uses TRBV13 and TRBJ2-7; TRBD2 matches at 11 bases. The CDR3: CASSLFTGTSGYEQYF. Written as DNA, the CDR3 is TGTGCCAGCAGCTTATTTACCGGGACTAGCGGCTACGAGCAGTACTTC.